Sequencing of this TCR beta chain was carried out in a study of blood T cell repertoires in COVID-19. Across the whole study: PBMCs, B-cell-depleted T cells, or T cells provided the cDNA or gDNA that made up the material.

Per the study methods: Nucleated cell counts were estimated from reference gene primer amplification. Clones were read by immunoSEQ multiplex PCR, and TCRdb kept only the in-frame ones, dropping some. V and J calls and clone size are as listed in that table; D and trimming were resolved from the DNA. Among 450,000 to 500,000 clones listed, around 87% were seen once. This CDR3 has 18 residues. Everyone who took part was roughly 18 to 89 years old, and they came from some 23 US areas. The source material was PBMCs or T cells enriched from blood (not recorded which). The source of this sequence is a woman under 30 who had recovered from COVID-19. The rearrangement uses TRBV21-1 and TRBJ2-1; the table gives TRBD1 as D, unverified against the DNA. TRBV21-1 is a pseudogene segment. This chain's CDR3 is CASSKACRDRGFYNEQFF. As DNA, the CDR3 is TGTGCCAGCAGCAAAGCTTGCCGGGACAGGGGGTTCTACAATGAGCAGTTCTTC.